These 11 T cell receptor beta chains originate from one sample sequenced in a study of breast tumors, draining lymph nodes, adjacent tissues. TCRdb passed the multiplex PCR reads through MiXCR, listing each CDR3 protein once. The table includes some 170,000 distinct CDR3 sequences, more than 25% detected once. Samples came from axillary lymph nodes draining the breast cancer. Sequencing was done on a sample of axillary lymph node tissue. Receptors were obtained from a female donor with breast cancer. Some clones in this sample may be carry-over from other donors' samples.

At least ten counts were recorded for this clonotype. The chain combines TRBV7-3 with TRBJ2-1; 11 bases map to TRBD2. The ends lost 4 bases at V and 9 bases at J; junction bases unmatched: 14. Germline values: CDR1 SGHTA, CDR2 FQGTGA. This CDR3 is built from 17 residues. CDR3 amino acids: CASSSPGDSGGAGEQFF. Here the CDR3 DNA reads TGTGCCAGCAGCTCCCCGGGTGATAGCGGGGGGGCGGGTGAGCAGTTCTTC.

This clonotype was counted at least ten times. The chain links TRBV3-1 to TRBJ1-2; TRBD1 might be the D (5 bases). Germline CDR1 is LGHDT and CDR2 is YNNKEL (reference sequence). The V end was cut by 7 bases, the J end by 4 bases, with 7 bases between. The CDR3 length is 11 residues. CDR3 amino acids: CASTRGYGYTF. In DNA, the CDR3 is TGTGCCAGCACGAGGGGCTATGGCTACACCTTC.

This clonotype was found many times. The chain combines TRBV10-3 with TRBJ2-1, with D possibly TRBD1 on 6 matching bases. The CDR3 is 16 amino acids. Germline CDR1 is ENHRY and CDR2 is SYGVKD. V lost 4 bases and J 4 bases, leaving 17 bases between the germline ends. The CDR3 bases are TGTGCCATCAGTGCCCAGAAGGGGGACCCATACAATGAGCAGTTCTTC. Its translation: CAISAQKGDPYNEQFF.

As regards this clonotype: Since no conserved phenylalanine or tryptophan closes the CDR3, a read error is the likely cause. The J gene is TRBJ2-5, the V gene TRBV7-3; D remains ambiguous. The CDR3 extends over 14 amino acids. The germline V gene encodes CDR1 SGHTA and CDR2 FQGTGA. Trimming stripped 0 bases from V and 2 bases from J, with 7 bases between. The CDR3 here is CASSLTARQETQYL. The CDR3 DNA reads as TGTGCCAGCAGCTTAACAGCCAGACAAGAGACCCAGTACCTC.

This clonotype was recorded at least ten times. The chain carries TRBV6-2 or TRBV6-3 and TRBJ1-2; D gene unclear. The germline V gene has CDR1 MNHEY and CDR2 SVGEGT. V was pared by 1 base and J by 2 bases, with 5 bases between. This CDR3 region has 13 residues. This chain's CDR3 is CASSYWVNYGYTF. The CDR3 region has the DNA TGTGCCAGCAGTTACTGGGTCAACTATGGCTACACCTTC.

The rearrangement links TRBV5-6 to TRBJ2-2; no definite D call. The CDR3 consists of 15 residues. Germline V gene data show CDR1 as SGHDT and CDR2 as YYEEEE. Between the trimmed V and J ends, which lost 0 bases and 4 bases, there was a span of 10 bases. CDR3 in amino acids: CASSLAGPGTGELFF. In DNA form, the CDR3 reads TGTGCCAGCAGCTTGGCTGGGCCGGGCACCGGGGAGCTGTTTTTT.

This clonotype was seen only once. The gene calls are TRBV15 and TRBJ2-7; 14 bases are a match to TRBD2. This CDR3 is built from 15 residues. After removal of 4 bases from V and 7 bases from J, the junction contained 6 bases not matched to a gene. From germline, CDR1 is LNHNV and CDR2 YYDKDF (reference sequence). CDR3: CATSTLRTSGREQYF. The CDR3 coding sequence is TGTGCCACCAGCACCCTCAGGACTAGCGGGAGGGAGCAGTACTTC.

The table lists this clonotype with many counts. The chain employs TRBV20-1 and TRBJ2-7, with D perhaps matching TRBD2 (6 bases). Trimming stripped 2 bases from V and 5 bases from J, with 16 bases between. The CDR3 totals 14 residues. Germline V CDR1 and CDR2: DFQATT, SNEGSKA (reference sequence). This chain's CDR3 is CSARPGEKSHEQYF. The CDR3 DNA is TGCAGTGCTAGACCGGGGGAAAAAAGCCACGAGCAGTACTTC.

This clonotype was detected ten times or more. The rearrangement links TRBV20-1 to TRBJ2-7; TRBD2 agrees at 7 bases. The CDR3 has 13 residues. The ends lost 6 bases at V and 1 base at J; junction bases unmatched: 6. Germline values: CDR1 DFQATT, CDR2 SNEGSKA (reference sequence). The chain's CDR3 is CSAYGGSSYEQYF. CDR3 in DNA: TGCAGTGCCTACGGGGGGAGTTCCTACGAGCAGTACTTC.

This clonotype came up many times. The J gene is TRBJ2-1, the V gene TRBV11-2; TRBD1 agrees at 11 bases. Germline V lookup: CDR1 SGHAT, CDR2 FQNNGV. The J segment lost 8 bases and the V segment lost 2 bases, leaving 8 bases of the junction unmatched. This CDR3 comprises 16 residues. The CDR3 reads CASSLFIGTGGYEQFF. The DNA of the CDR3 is TGTGCCAGCAGCTTATTCATCGGGACAGGGGGATATGAGCAGTTCTTC.

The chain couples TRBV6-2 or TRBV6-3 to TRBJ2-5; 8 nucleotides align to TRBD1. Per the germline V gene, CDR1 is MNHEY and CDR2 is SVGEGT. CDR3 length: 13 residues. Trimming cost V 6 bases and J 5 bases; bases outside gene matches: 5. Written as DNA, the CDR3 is TGTGCCAGCAGCCAGGGGGCGCGGGAGACCCAGTACTTC. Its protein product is CASSQGARETQYF.